The 10 T cell receptor beta chains below were found in one sample sequenced in a study of T-cell memory formation after mild COVID-19. TCRdb called the 5' RACE reads again in MiXCR, with one record for every CDR3 protein. The sample yields under 450,000 distinct CDR3 sequences, 13% to 15% seen once. The sample was PBMCs or a T cell subset sorted from them (not recorded which). The receptor set was obtained from a man between 18 and 35 years old who had mild COVID-19 (a few samples of this study predate the infection). Cell type and time point are not known.

This clonotype has more than one count but fewer than ten. This chain uses TRBV6-2 or TRBV6-3 with TRBJ2-2, with D possibly being TRBD1 (5 bases). The germline V gene has CDR1 MNHEY and CDR2 SVGEGT. The CDR3 is made up of 14 amino acids. V gave up 7 bases and J gave up 2 bases, with 11 bases separating them. This CDR3 reads CASNDRLNTGELFF. CDR3 sequence (DNA): TGTGCCAGCAACGACAGACTCAACACCGGGGAGCTGTTTTTT.

In nucleotides, the CDR3 is TGTGCCAGCAGTGATTTCGACAGAACCTACGAGCAGTACTTC. Amino acid sequence: CASSDFDRTYEQYF. The chain combines TRBV2 with TRBJ2-7; D may be TRBD1 (5 bases). The germline V and J ends were trimmed by 3 bases and 2 bases, with 11 bases remaining between them. Germline V gives CDR1 SNHLY, CDR2 FYNNEI. This CDR3 has 14 residues. The full variable domain, with the rest looked up from reference TRBV2 and TRBJ2-7, is EPEVTQTPSHQVTQMGQEVILRCVPISNHLYFYWYRQILGQKVEFLVSFYNNEISEKSEIFDDQFSVERPDGSNFTLKIRSTKLEDSAMYFCASSDFDRTYEQYFGPGTRLTVT.

The chain has TRBV2 and TRBJ1-6, with D maybe TRBD1 (5 bases). This CDR3 has 13 amino acids. CDR1 and CDR2 (germline): SNHLY, FYNNEI. Trimming removed 8 bases at V and 7 bases at J, with 12 bases between. The CDR3 is CASERQLNSPLHF. CDR3 nucleotides: TGTGCCAGCGAACGACAGCTAAATTCACCCCTCCACTTT.

The chain carries TRBV10-3 and TRBJ1-2; 12 nucleotides match TRBD1. There are 15 residues in the CDR3. Germline trimming cut 6 bases from V and 7 bases from J; bases unmatched to any gene: 9. Germline V gene data show CDR1 as ENHRY and CDR2 as SYGVKD. CDR3 loop: CAIRTSGQGAFGYTF. In nucleotides, the CDR3 is TGTGCCATCAGAACCTCGGGACAGGGGGCCTTTGGCTACACCTTC.

The chain uses TRBV4-3 and TRBJ1-6; D gene ambiguous. The CDR3 extends over 17 amino acids. The V end was cut by 3 bases, the J end by 2 bases, with 14 bases between. Per the germline V gene, CDR1 is LGHNA and CDR2 is YSLEER. The CDR3 loop is CASSHDSMAPYNSPLHF. The CDR3 DNA reads TGCGCCAGCAGCCATGATTCAATGGCCCCCTATAATTCACCCCTCCACTTT.

This clonotype was detected ten times or more. The chain has TRBV7-3 and TRBJ2-1; D not certain. Trimming stripped 6 bases from V and 7 bases from J, with 13 bases between. This CDR3 region has 13 residues. Per the germline V gene, CDR1 is SGHTA and CDR2 is FQGTGA. CDR3: CASSPGSSNEQFF. The DNA of the CDR3 is TGTGCCAGCAGTCCAGGAAGCTCGAATGAGCAGTTCTTC.

A few counts support this clonotype. V and J are TRBV18 and TRBJ1-2; D is perhaps TRBD1 (6 bases). The V end lost 6 bases, the J end lost 2 bases, and 19 bases lay between the germline ends. Germline values: CDR1 KGHSH, CDR2 LQKENI. This CDR3 is 16 amino acids long. DNA for the CDR3: TGTGCCAGCTCCCTCACGACGACAGGCCTAAACTATGGCTACACCTTC. Protein: CASSLTTTGLNYGYTF.

The table lists this clonotype with a few counts. The chain couples TRBV24-1 to TRBJ2-1; D not resolved. From germline, CDR1 is KGHDR and CDR2 SFDVKD. CDR3 length equals 13 residues. With 4 bases removed from V and 6 bases from J, the gap between germline ends came to 9 bases. CDR3 DNA: TGTGCCACCAGTGAAGAAGTAGGCAATGAGCAGTTCTTC. Translation gives CATSEEVGNEQFF.

The V call is TRBV6-6, the J call TRBJ1-6, with a tentative D call TRBD1 (5 bases). Germline values: CDR1 MNHNY, CDR2 SVGAGI (reference sequence). Trimming pared 7 bases from V and 6 bases from J, leaving 16 bases between. The CDR3 runs to 15 residues. DNA of the CDR3: TGTGCCAGCACCACCCCGACGGGGCCTAATTCACCCCTCCACTTT. As protein: CASTTPTGPNSPLHF.

This rearrangement joins TRBV6-5 to TRBJ2-7; D is possibly TRBD2 (7 bases). Germline CDR1 MNHEY, CDR2 SVGAGI. The CDR3 sequence is 19 residues long. Trimming cost V 6 bases and J 0 bases, with 27 bases left between them. The CDR3 sequence is CASSYRGGGPSDASYEQYF. The CDR3 coding sequence is TGTGCCAGCAGCTACCGGGGAGGGGGACCTTCGGATGCCTCCTACGAGCAGTACTTC.